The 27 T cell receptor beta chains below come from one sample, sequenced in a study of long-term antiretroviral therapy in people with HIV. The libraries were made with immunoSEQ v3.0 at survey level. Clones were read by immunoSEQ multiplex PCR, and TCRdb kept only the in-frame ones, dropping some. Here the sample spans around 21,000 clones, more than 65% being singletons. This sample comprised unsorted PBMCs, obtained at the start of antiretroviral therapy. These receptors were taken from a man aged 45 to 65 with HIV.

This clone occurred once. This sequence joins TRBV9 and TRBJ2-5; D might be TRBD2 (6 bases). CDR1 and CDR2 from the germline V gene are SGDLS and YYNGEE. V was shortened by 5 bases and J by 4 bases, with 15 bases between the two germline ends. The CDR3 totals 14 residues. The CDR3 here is CASRGGDSRETQYF. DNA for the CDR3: TGTGCCAGCAGAGGAGGGGATTCCCGAGAGACCCAGTACTTC.

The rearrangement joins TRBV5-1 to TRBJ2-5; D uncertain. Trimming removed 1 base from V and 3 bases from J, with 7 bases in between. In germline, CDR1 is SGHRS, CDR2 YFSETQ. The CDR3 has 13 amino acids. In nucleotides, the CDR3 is TGCGCCAGCAGCTTGTGGGCCGAAGAGACCCAGTACTTC. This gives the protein CASSLWAEETQYF.

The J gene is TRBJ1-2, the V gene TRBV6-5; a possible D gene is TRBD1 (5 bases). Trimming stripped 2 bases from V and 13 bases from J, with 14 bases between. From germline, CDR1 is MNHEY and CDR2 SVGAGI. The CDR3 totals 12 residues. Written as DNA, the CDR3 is TGTGCCAGCAGTTACGGGGCCCCTCCCCTCACCTTC. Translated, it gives CASSYGAPPLTF.

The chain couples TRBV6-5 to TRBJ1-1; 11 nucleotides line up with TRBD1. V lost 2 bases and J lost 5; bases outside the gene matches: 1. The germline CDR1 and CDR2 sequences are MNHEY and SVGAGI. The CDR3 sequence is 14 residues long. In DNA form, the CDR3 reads TGTGCCAGCAGTTACGGGACAGGGGGAACTGAAGCTTTCTTT. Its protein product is CASSYGTGGTEAFF.

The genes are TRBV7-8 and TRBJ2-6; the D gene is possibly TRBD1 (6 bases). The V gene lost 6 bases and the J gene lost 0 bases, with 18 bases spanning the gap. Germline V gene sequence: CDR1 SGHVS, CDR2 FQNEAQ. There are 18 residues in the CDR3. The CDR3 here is CASRATGHSFSGANVLTF. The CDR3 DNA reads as TGTGCCAGCAGGGCGACGGGACACAGCTTCTCTGGGGCCAACGTCCTGACTTTC.

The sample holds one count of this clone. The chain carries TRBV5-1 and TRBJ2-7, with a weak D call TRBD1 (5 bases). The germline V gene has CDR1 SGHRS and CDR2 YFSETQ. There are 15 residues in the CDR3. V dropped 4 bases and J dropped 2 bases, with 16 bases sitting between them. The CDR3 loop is CASSLVTGATYEQYF. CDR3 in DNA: TGCGCCAGCAGCCTTGTTACTGGGGCAACCTACGAGCAGTACTTC.

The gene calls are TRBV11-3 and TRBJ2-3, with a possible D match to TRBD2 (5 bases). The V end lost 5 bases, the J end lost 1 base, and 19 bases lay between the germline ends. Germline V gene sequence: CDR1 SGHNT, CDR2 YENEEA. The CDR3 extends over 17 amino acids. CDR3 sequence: CASSQRRGKSGTDTQYF. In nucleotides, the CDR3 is TGTGCCAGCAGCCAGAGGAGAGGGAAGTCGGGCACAGATACGCAGTATTTT.

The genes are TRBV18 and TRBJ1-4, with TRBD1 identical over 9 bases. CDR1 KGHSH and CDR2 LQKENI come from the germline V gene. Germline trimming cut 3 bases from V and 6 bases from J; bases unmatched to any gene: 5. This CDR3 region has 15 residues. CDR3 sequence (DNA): TGTGCCAGCTCACCTCCGACAGGGGGTGATGAAAAACTGTTTTTT. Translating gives CASSPPTGGDEKLFF.

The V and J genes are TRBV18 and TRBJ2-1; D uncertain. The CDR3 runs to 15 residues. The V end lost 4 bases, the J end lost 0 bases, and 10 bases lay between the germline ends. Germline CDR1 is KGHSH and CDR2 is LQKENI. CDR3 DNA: TGTGCCAGCTCACAAGGGTCCGGCTCCTACAATGAGCAGTTCTTC. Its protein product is CASSQGSGSYNEQFF. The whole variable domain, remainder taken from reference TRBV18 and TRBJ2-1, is NAGVMQNPRHLVRRRGQEARLRCSPMKGHSHVYWYRQLPEEGLKFMVYLQKENIIDESGMPKERFSAEFPKEGPSILRIQQVVRGDSAAYFCASSQGSGSYNEQFFGPGTRLTVL.

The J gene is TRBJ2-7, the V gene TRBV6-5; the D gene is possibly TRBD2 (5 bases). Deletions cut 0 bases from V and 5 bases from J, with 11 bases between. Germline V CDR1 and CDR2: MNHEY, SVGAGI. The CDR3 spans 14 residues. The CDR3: CASSYSIWGDEQYF. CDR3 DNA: TGTGCCAGCAGTTACTCGATCTGGGGAGACGAGCAGTACTTC.

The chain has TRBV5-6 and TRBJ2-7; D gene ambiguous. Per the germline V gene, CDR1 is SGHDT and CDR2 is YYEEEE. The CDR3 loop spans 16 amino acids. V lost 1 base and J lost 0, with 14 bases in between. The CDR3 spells CASSLRLSVFSYEQYF. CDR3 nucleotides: TGTGCCAGCAGCTTGAGGCTATCTGTGTTCTCCTACGAGCAGTACTTC.

CDR3 DNA sequence: TGTGCCAGCACACCCCATCCAGGCAGAGGGTATCAGAACACTGAAGCTTTCTTT. Amino acid sequence: CASTPHPGRGYQNTEAFF. The J gene is TRBJ1-1, the V gene TRBV27; no reliable D call. With 7 bases removed from V and 1 base from J, the gap between germline ends came to 25 bases. The V gene's germline CDR1 is MNHEY and CDR2 SMNVEV (reference sequence). CDR3 size: 18 residues.

The DNA for the CDR3 is TGTGCCAGCAGTGAAGAGGGGGGTAGCAATCAGCCCCAGCATTTT. Translation gives CASSEEGGSNQPQHF. The chain recombines TRBV2 with TRBJ1-5, with D tentatively TRBD1 (6 bases). Germline CDR1 is SNHLY and CDR2 is FYNNEI. This CDR3 spans 15 amino acids. Trimming cost V 1 base and J 0 bases, with 7 bases left between them.

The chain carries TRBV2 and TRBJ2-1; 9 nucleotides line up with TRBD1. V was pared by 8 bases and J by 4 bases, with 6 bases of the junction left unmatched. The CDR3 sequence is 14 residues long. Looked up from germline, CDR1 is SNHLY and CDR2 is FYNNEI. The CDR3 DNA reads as TGTGCCAGCCGACAGGGGGGGCAATACAATGAGCAGTTCTTC. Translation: CASRQGGQYNEQFF.

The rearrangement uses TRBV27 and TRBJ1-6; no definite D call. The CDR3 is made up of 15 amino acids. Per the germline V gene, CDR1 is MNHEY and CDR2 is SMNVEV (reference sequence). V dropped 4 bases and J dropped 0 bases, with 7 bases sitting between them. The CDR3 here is CASSWQSSYNSPLHF. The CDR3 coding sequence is TGTGCCAGCAGTTGGCAGAGCTCCTATAATTCACCCCTCCACTTT.

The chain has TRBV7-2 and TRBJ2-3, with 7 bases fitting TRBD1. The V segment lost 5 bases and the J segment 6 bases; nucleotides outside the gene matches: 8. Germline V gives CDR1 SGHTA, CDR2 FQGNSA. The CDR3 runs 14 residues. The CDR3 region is CASSLGGSVDTQYF. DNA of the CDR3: TGTGCCAGCAGCCTAGGGGGCTCCGTGGATACGCAGTATTTT.

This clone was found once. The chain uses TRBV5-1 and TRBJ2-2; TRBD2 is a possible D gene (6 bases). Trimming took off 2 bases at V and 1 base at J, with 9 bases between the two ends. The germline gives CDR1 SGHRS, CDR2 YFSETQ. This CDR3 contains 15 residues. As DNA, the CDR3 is TGCGCCAGCAGCTTCCAGGGACTGAACACCGGGGAGCTGTTTTTT. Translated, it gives CASSFQGLNTGELFF.

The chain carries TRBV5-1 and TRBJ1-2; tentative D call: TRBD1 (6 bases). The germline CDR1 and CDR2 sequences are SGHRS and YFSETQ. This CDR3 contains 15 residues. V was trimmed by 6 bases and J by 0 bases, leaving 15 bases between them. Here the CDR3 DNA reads TGCGCCAGCACCTGGACAGCTGAAGCTAACTATGGCTACACCTTC. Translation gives CASTWTAEANYGYTF.

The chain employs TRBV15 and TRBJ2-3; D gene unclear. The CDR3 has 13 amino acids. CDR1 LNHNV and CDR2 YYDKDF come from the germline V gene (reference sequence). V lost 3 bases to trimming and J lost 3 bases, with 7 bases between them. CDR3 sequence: CATSRDVTDTQYF. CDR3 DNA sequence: TGTGCCACCAGCAGGGACGTTACAGATACGCAGTATTTT.

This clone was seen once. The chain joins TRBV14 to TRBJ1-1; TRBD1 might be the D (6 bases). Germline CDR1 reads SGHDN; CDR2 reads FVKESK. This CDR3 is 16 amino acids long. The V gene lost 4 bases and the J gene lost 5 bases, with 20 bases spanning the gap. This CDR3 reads CASSRTGRARGTEAFF. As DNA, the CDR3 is TGTGCCAGCAGCCGAACAGGACGGGCCAGGGGTACTGAAGCTTTCTTT.

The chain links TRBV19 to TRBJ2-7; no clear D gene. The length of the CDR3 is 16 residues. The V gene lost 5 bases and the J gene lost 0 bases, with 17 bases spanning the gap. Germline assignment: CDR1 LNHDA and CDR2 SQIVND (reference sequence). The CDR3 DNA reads TGTGCCAGTAGTCCCGCCACTGCACCCAACTCCTACGAGCAGTACTTC. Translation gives CASSPATAPNSYEQYF.

Here the CDR3 reads CASSLGLGAPGVNTEAFF. CDR3 bases: TGTGCCAGCAGCTTGGGGTTGGGCGCCCCGGGAGTGAACACTGAAGCTTTCTTT. This rearrangement joins TRBV5-8 to TRBJ1-1; D is unresolved. Germline V CDR1 and CDR2: SGHTS, YDEGEE. Deletions cut 0 bases from V and 0 bases from J, with 18 bases between. CDR3 length equals 18 residues.

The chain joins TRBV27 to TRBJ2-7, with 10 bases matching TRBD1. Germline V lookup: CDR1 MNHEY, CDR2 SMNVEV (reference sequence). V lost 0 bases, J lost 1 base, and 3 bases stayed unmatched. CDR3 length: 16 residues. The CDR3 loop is CASSLSRTGGSYEQYF. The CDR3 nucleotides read TGTGCCAGCAGTTTATCGAGGACAGGGGGTTCCTACGAGCAGTACTTC.

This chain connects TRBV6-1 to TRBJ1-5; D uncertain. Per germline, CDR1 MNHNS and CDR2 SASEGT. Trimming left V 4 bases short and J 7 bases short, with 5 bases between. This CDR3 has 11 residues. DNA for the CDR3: TGTGCCAGCAGTGTAGGGCAGCCCCAGCATTTT. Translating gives CASSVGQPQHF.

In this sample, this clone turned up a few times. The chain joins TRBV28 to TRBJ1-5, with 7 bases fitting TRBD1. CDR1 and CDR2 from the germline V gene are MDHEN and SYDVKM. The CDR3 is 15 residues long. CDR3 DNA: TGTGCTTGCAAAGGGGGCTCTATCCCCGATCAGCCCCAGCATTTT. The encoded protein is CACKGGSIPDQPQHF.

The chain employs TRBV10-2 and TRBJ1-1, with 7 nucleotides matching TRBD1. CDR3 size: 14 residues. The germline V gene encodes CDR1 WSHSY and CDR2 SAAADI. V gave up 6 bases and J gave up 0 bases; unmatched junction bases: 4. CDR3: CASSRDSLNTEAFF. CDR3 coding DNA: TGCGCCAGCAGCCGGGACAGTTTGAACACTGAAGCTTTCTTT.

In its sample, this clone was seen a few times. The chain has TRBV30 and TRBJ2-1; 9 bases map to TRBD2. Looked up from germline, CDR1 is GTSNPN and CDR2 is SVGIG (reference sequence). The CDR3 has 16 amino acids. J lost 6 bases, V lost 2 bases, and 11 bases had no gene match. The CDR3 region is CAWSPPGLASVNEQFF. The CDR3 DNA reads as TGTGCCTGGAGTCCCCCGGGACTAGCTTCCGTCAATGAGCAGTTCTTC.